The clone carrying this T cell receptor beta chain appeared once. The record originates from a study of blood T cell repertoires in COVID-19. The wider study: The United States, Italy and Spain were the sources of the acute and convalescent COVID-19 samples. T cells, B-cell-depleted T cells, or PBMCs provided the cDNA or gDNA that served as material.

Repertoires were generated with immunoSEQ multiplex PCR, while TCRdb's copy carries only in-frame clones and drops some. The profile shows roughly 73,000 clones, 88% of them singletons. Germline V lookup: CDR1 SGHVS, CDR2 FQNEAQ. The junction had 4 bases not matched to a gene; V was cut back by 5 bases and J by 8 bases. The CDR3 totals 14 residues. The gene calls are TRBV7-8 and TRBJ2-1; the match to TRBD2 covers 12 bases. The sample taken for sequencing was peripheral blood. The sequence was obtained from a man between 65 and 85 years old with active or convalescent COVID-19. CDR3 nucleotide sequence: TGTGCCAGCAGCGTCGGGACTAGCGGGCATGAGCAGTTCTTC. It encodes CASSVGTSGHEQFF. Variable domain in full (rest from reference TRBV7-8 and TRBJ2-1): GAGVSQSPRYKVAKRGQDVALRCDPISGHVSLFWYQQALGQGPEFLTYFQNEAQLDKSGLPSDRFFAERPEGSVSTLKIQRTQQEDSAVYLCASSVGTSGHEQFFGPGTRLTVL.